One and the same sample provided the 27 T cell receptor beta chains below, sequenced in a study of T cells in Graves' hyperthyroidism and ophthalmopathy (dated by TCRdb to the late 2010s). The library was prepared using multiplex PCR. The sample was run on an Illumina HiSeq 2000. The TCR beta CDR3 regions were amplified from the RNA transcripts. For the first round of RT-PCR on the TCR CDR3, the HTBI primer set was used together with the Qiagen OneStep RT-PCR kit. The public reads were reanalyzed by TCRdb: fastp trimming at Q25, MiXCR alignment, in-frame beta chains only. Rows with one shared CDR3 protein collapse into an entry with the most common genes and DNA. Across this sample there are a few hundred thousand distinct CDR3 sequences, with approximately 14% seen only once. 6.5% to 8% of the sample is held by the ten biggest clonotypes. Sample: blood. The receptors stem from a woman aged 25 to 39 with Graves' hyperthyroidism.

In this sample, this clonotype turned up a few times. This sequence joins TRBV6-2 or TRBV6-3 and TRBJ2-1, with 8 bases matching TRBD1. This CDR3 has 16 amino acids. V gave up 5 bases and J gave up 9 bases; unmatched junction bases: 15. Germline assignment: CDR1 MNHEY and CDR2 SVGEGT. The CDR3 here is CASSHGTGTGSPEQFF. In DNA form, the CDR3 reads TGTGCCAGCAGTCACGGGACCGGGACAGGATCCCCTGAGCAGTTCTTC.

To note about this clonotype: No DNA is shown, since the ends of the CDR3 on it are uncertain; the CDR3 is the one TCRdb lists. This sequence joins TRBV29-1 and TRBJ1-1. From germline, CDR1 is SQVTM and CDR2 ANQGSEA. The CDR3 has 21 amino acids, counting both end residues. CDR3 loop: CSVKGALLHEQYFGPGTEAFF.

This sequence joins TRBV4-3 and TRBJ2-5, with TRBD2 identical over 11 bases. Germline-derived CDR1 and CDR2 are LGHNA and YSLEER. The V segment lost 2 bases and the J segment 5 bases; nucleotides outside the gene matches: 10. The CDR3 covers 17 residues. The CDR3 here is CASSQFPIAGGPETQYF. DNA for the CDR3: TGCGCCAGCAGCCAATTCCCCATAGCGGGAGGGCCGGAGACCCAGTACTTC.

V usage is TRBV12-3 or TRBV12-4 and J usage is TRBJ2-1; 9 positions match TRBD1. The CDR3 extends over 17 amino acids. J gave up 0 bases and V 5 bases, and 8 bases lay outside the gene matches. CDR3 in amino acids: CASSPRTGENSYNEQFF. The CDR3 DNA sequence: TGTGCCAGCAGTCCACGGACAGGGGAGAACTCCTACAATGAGCAGTTCTTC.

Remarks on this clonotype: Just one base apart from a much larger clone, this may be a read error. The rearrangement joins TRBV6-2 or TRBV6-3 to TRBJ2-7; weak D call: TRBD1 (5 bases). This CDR3 has 18 residues. The germline CDR1 and CDR2 sequences are MNHEY and SVGEGT. CDR3 loop: CASNYSADNPTSPYEQYF. In DNA form, the CDR3 reads TGTGCCAGCAATTACTCCGCGGACAACCCTACTTCCCCCTACGAGCAGTACTTC.

DNA for the CDR3: TGTGCCAGCAGCTTGCGGCACTGGAACACTGAAGCTTTCTTT. Protein sequence: CASSLRHWNTEAFF. V usage is TRBV5-6 and J usage is TRBJ1-1; D gene ambiguous. This CDR3 comprises 14 residues. V gave up 1 base and J gave up 1 base, with 8 bases separating them. CDR1 and CDR2 (germline): SGHDT, YYEEEE. The complete variable domain, with remaining parts taken from reference TRBV5-6 and TRBJ1-1, reads DAGVTQSPTHLIKTRGQQVTLRCSPKSGHDTVSWYQQALGQGPQFIFQYYEEEERQRGNFPDRFSGHQFPNYSSELNVNALLLGDSALYLCASSLRHWNTEAFFGQGTRLTVV.

J is TRBJ2-3 and V is TRBV7-2, with D possibly called TRBD1 or TRBD2 (8 bases each). The V gene lost 1 base and the J gene lost 6 bases, with 17 bases spanning the gap. The CDR3 is 16 residues long. Per germline, CDR1 SGHTA and CDR2 FQGNSA. The DNA of the CDR3 is TGTGCCAGCAGCTTAGACGGACAGGGCGGGAGGGATACGCAGTATTTT. It codes for CASSLDGQGGRDTQYF.

This clonotype was counted a few times. This sequence joins TRBV6-1 and TRBJ2-5; D not certain. Trimming removed 5 bases from V and 3 bases from J, with 10 bases in between. This CDR3 contains 13 residues. Germline CDR1 MNHNS, CDR2 SASEGT. Written as DNA, the CDR3 is TGTGCCAGCAGTCCCAAAACGAAAGAGACCCAGTACTTC. As protein: CASSPKTKETQYF.

This clonotype was picked up a small number of times. Mismatch with germline at one junction end may stem from a read error. The V call is TRBV12-3 or TRBV12-4, the J call TRBJ2-1, with 14 bases fitting TRBD2. CDR3 length equals 18 residues. This chain's CDR3 is CANSSGTSGRRAYNEQFF. Here the CDR3 DNA reads TGTGCCAACAGTTCTGGGACTAGCGGGAGAAGGGCCTACAATGAGCAGTTCTTC.

The chain links TRBV5-6 to TRBJ2-7; TRBD1 matches at 7 bases. Germline trimming cut 0 bases from V and 2 bases from J; bases unmatched to any gene: 14. CDR1 SGHDT and CDR2 YYEEEE come from the germline V gene. This CDR3 comprises 18 residues. The CDR3 bases are TGTGCCAGCAGCTTGGGGAAGTTTGTAGGACAGGCGACCTACGAGCAGTACTTC. Its protein is CASSLGKFVGQATYEQYF.

This clonotype was seen many times. V and J are TRBV7-9 and TRBJ2-7; weak D call: TRBD1 (5 bases). Looked up from germline, CDR1 is SEHNR and CDR2 is FQNEAQ (reference sequence). The CDR3 has 17 residues. Trimming left V 5 bases short and J 0 bases short, with 20 bases between. CDR3: CASSRPGQGDSSYEQYF. The CDR3 region has the DNA TGTGCCAGCAGCCGCCCAGGCCAGGGCGATAGCTCCTACGAGCAGTACTTC.

This clonotype occurred a few times. The chain carries TRBV13 and TRBJ1-3; D unresolved. Trimming cost V 0 bases and J 8 bases, with 8 bases left between them. This CDR3 comprises 13 residues. Germline V CDR1 and CDR2: PRHDT, FYEKMQ (reference sequence). This CDR3 is CASSLGSRDTIYF. CDR3 sequence (DNA): TGTGCCAGCAGCTTAGGCTCTAGAGACACCATATATTTT.

The sample holds many counts of this clonotype. A read error may account for a junction end that differs from germline. The genes are TRBV18 and TRBJ2-2; possibly TRBD1 for D (5 bases). The CDR3 is 13 residues long. The germline V gene encodes CDR1 KGHSH and CDR2 LQKENI. CDR3 sequence (DNA): TGTGCCAGCTCACAGGGGAACGCCGGGGAGCTGTTTTTT. This sequence encodes CASSQGNAGELFF. Full variable domain (rest looked up from reference TRBV18 and TRBJ2-2): NAGVMQNPRHLVRRRGQEARLRCSPMKGHSHVYWYRQLPEEGLKFMVYLQKENIIDESGMPKERFSAEFPKEGPSILRIQQVVRGDSAAYFCASSQGNAGELFFGEGSRLTVL.

The J gene is TRBJ2-7, the V gene TRBV20-1, with D perhaps TRBD1 (5 bases). Germline-derived CDR1 and CDR2 are DFQATT and SNEGSKA (reference sequence). V lost 3 bases to trimming and J lost 2 bases, with 11 bases between them. The CDR3 consists of 13 residues. The CDR3 sequence: CSARTALTYEQYF. CDR3 DNA sequence: TGCAGTGCTAGGACAGCGCTTACCTACGAGCAGTACTTC.

This clonotype was found many times. The genes are TRBV6-2 or TRBV6-3 and TRBJ2-1, with TRBD2 matching 9 bases. J gave up 2 bases and V 2 bases, and 4 bases lay outside the gene matches. From germline, CDR1 is MNHEY and CDR2 SVGEGT. The CDR3 consists of 16 residues. The CDR3 bases are TGTGCCAGCAGTTACAGTCTAGCGGGAACCTACAATGAGCAGTTCTTC. It translates to CASSYSLAGTYNEQFF.

In this sample, this clonotype turned up many times. This chain uses TRBV30 with TRBJ1-2, with D perhaps matching TRBD1 (6 bases). Germline V gene data show CDR1 as GTSNPN and CDR2 as SVGIG (reference sequence). Trimming took off 2 bases at V and 2 bases at J, with 12 bases between the two ends. The CDR3 is made up of 14 amino acids. The CDR3 DNA reads as TGTGCCTGGAGTTACAGGGTACCGAACTATGGCTACACCTTC. Protein product: CAWSYRVPNYGYTF.

This clonotype was counted many times. The J gene is TRBJ2-1, the V gene TRBV11-2, with a weak D call TRBD2 (9 bases). The CDR3 runs to 16 residues. Deletions cut 7 bases from V and 7 bases from J, with 23 bases between. Per germline, CDR1 SGHAT and CDR2 FQNNGV. The CDR3 nucleotides are TGTGCCAGCACCTTCCAGGGGGCGGGAGGGCTTAATGAGCAGTTCTTC. Residues: CASTFQGAGGLNEQFF. Drawing the rest from reference TRBV11-2 and TRBJ2-1, the complete variable domain is EAGVAQSPRYKIIEKRQSVAFWCNPISGHATLYWYQQILGQGPKLLIQFQNNGVVDDSQLPKDRFSAERLKGVDSTLKIQPAKLEDSAVYLCASTFQGAGGLNEQFFGPGTRLTVL.

This clonotype was found once. This chain uses TRBV20-1 with TRBJ2-3; 7 nucleotides match TRBD1. This CDR3 region has 16 residues. Per germline, CDR1 DFQATT and CDR2 SNEGSKA (reference sequence). V lost 3 bases, J lost 2 bases, and 11 bases stayed unmatched. The CDR3 sequence: CSARTQGESATDTQYF. In DNA, the CDR3 is TGCAGTGCTAGGACTCAGGGGGAGTCTGCCACAGATACGCAGTATTTT.

This clonotype was counted at least ten times. The V and J genes are TRBV30 and TRBJ1-2; 7 bases line up with TRBD1. Looked up from germline, CDR1 is GTSNPN and CDR2 is SVGIG (reference sequence). V was clipped by 2 bases and J by 8 bases; unmatched bases: 17. The CDR3 totals 16 residues. CDR3 sequence reads: CAWSPRRNRGSGGYTF. In DNA form, the CDR3 reads TGTGCCTGGAGTCCTCGTCGTAACAGGGGATCAGGAGGCTACACCTTC.

This clonotype has at least ten counts. This rearrangement joins TRBV5-1 to TRBJ2-6; unclear D gene. This CDR3 is 15 amino acids long. Between the trimmed V and J ends, which lost 0 bases and 0 bases, there was a span of 4 bases. Looked up from germline, CDR1 is SGHRS and CDR2 is YFSETQ. CDR3 loop: CASSLAVSGANVLTF. DNA for the CDR3: TGCGCCAGCAGCTTGGCCGTCTCTGGGGCCAACGTCCTGACTTTC.

This clonotype has a count of ten or more. This chain connects TRBV29-1 to TRBJ2-5; 12 bases agree with TRBD2. CDR1 is SQVTM, CDR2 ANQGSEA, per germline. The CDR3 sequence is 16 residues long. The V gene end was trimmed by 2 bases and the J gene end by 7 bases; junction bases not matched to a gene: 11. The CDR3 loop reads CSVESTSGRSHGTQYF. The CDR3 bases are TGCAGCGTTGAAAGTACTAGCGGGAGGTCCCACGGGACCCAGTACTTC.

There are many counts of this clonotype. The rearrangement joins TRBV11-3 to TRBJ2-1, with TRBD2 identical over 8 bases. V dropped 1 base and J dropped 6; count of bases not matched to a gene: 11. The CDR3 is 17 residues long. The V gene's germline CDR1 is SGHNT and CDR2 YENEEA. In DNA, the CDR3 is TGTGCCAGCAGCTTAGCGGGAGGGTTATACGGTGGCAATGAGCAGTTCTTC. It translates to CASSLAGGLYGGNEQFF.

The rearrangement links TRBV25-1 to TRBJ1-2; a weak D match, TRBD1 (6 bases). Germline CDR1 reads MGHDK; CDR2 reads SYGVNS. Trimming took off 6 bases at V and 7 bases at J, with 18 bases between the two ends. The CDR3 covers 14 residues. In nucleotides, the CDR3 is TGTGCCAGCAGCTCTTCCACAGGGCCGACTGGCTACACCTTC. It is translated as CASSSSTGPTGYTF.

The sample holds many counts of this clonotype. V usage is TRBV7-9 and J usage is TRBJ2-2, with D maybe TRBD2 (5 bases). Germline CDR1 SEHNR, CDR2 FQNEAQ (reference sequence). Trimming took 8 bases from V and 2 from J, leaving 15 bases between them. There are 15 residues in the CDR3. The CDR3 region has the DNA TGTGCCAGCTCCTACGGGATCCTTAACACCGGGGAGCTGTTTTTT. It yields the protein CASSYGILNTGELFF.

This chain connects TRBV7-2 to TRBJ1-5, with D unclear. CDR3 length: 17 amino acids. Per germline, CDR1 SGHTA and CDR2 FQGNSA. V was cut by 6 bases and J by 7 bases, with 25 bases left in between. CDR3 bases: TGTGCCAGCAGACTTACTAGCGGGAGTGGGCACGAGCAGCCCCAGCATTTT. The encoded protein is CASRLTSGSGHEQPQHF.

This clonotype occurred a few times. The chain uses TRBV5-8 and TRBJ1-1; tentatively, D is TRBD1 (5 bases). The germline CDR1 and CDR2 sequences are SGHTS and YDEGEE. Trimming took 1 base from V and 3 from J, leaving 13 bases between them. The CDR3 totals 15 residues. CDR3 sequence: CASSLTPGGHTEAFF. CDR3 coding DNA: TGTGCCAGCAGCTTGACGCCGGGGGGTCACACTGAAGCTTTCTTT.

This clonotype was counted a single time. A much larger clone lies a single base off, so this may be a read error. V and J are TRBV6-2 or TRBV6-3 and TRBJ2-7, with TRBD1 matching over 9 bases. Germline loops: CDR1 MNHEY, CDR2 SVGEGT. This CDR3 has 17 amino acids. CDR3 sequence: CASRIGTGQAGPYEQCF. DNA for the CDR3: TGTGCCAGCAGGATTGGGACAGGGCAAGCGGGGCCCTACGAGCAGTGCTTC.